Below, 25 T cell receptor beta chains from the same sample are listed, as sequenced in a study of blood T cell repertoires in COVID-19. Measured with immunoSEQ multiplex PCR; TCRdb has only the in-frame clones, and not every one. The sample lists around 360,000 clones; approximately 87% were seen once. The sample consisted of peripheral blood. The source is a woman in her twenties or thirties with COVID-19, enrolled during active disease.

The chain combines TRBV19 with TRBJ2-3; tentatively, D is TRBD1 (7 bases). The CDR3 totals 14 residues. V was cut by 4 bases and J by 5 bases, with 13 bases left in between. Germline V gene data show CDR1 as LNHDA and CDR2 as SQIVND (reference sequence). CDR3 nucleotides: TGTGCCAGTAGTACGCAGGGGGGAGGAGATACGCAGTATTTT. It codes for CASSTQGGGDTQYF.

This chain joins TRBV7-9 and TRBJ2-1, with 9 bases fitting TRBD1. The germline V gene encodes CDR1 SEHNR and CDR2 FQNEAQ (reference sequence). The CDR3 covers 18 residues. Trimming cost V 4 bases and J 3 bases; bases outside gene matches: 13. The CDR3 sequence is CASSSIGLDRGNYNEQFF. The DNA for the CDR3 is TGTGCCAGCAGCTCGATCGGACTTGACAGGGGGAACTACAATGAGCAGTTCTTC.

The chain is built from TRBV7-2 and TRBJ2-2; the match to TRBD2 covers 9 bases. Per germline, CDR1 SGHTA and CDR2 FQGNSA. The CDR3 length is 15 residues. The V and J ends lost 8 bases and 3 bases, in that order; junction bases with no gene match: 7. The CDR3 DNA sequence: TGTGCCAGCGTTAGCGGGAGAAGAGACACCGGGGAGCTGTTTTTT. Protein sequence: CASVSGRRDTGELFF.

This sequence joins TRBV3-1 (or the pseudogene TRBV3-2) and TRBJ2-3; TRBD2 is a possible D gene (5 bases). With 5 bases removed from V and 2 bases from J, the gap between germline ends came to 11 bases. From germline, CDR1 is LGHDT and CDR2 YNNKEL (reference sequence). The CDR3 runs to 14 residues. CDR3 residues: CASSRELLTDTQYF. CDR3 sequence (DNA): TGTGCCAGCAGCAGGGAGTTGCTCACAGATACGCAGTATTTT.

The chain combines TRBV4-2 with TRBJ2-1; a weak D match, TRBD2 (5 bases). CDR3 length: 14 amino acids. Per the germline V gene, CDR1 is LGHNA and CDR2 is YNFKEQ. The germline V and J ends were trimmed by 0 bases and 9 bases, with 12 bases remaining between them. The CDR3 DNA sequence: TGTGCCAGCAGCCAAGAGAAGCTAGCCCTTGAGCAGTTCTTC. Protein: CASSQEKLALEQFF.

The gene calls are TRBV28 and TRBJ2-7; 15 nucleotides align to TRBD2. V shed 6 bases, J shed 3 bases, and the junction held 6 bases outside the gene matches. CDR3 length equals 16 residues. Germline assignment: CDR1 MDHEN and CDR2 SYDVKM. CDR3 nucleotides: TGTGCCAGCAGGAAGATGGGACTAGCGGGAGGCTACGAGCAGTACTTC. It encodes CASRKMGLAGGYEQYF.

The chain couples TRBV18 to TRBJ2-1; D gene unclear. Trimming took off 4 bases at V and 2 bases at J, with 15 bases between the two ends. Germline CDR1 and CDR2: KGHSH and LQKENI. This CDR3 region has 16 residues. DNA for the CDR3: TGTGCCAGCTCACTGCCGACTCTGACCCCCTACAATGAGCAGTTCTTC. Translated, it gives CASSLPTLTPYNEQFF.

This chain links TRBV29-1 with TRBJ2-1; TRBD2 is a possible D gene (6 bases). V lost 2 bases and J lost 8, with 10 bases in between. This CDR3 region has 12 residues. CDR1 SQVTM and CDR2 ANQGSEA come from the germline V gene. The CDR3 DNA follows: TGCAGCGTTGAACTAGCGTACGATGAGCAGTTCTTC. Its protein is CSVELAYDEQFF.

This rearrangement joins TRBV19 to TRBJ1-5; D is perhaps TRBD1 (6 bases). Trimming stripped 8 bases from V and 0 bases from J, with 17 bases between. This CDR3 contains 16 residues. Germline V CDR1 and CDR2: LNHDA, SQIVND (reference sequence). CDR3 DNA sequence: TGTGCCAGTGAAATGGGGGCACAGGGTAGCAATCAGCCCCAGCATTTT. It codes for CASEMGAQGSNQPQHF.

V and J are TRBV19 and TRBJ2-3, with TRBD2 matching over 15 bases. V lost 6 bases to trimming and J lost 4 bases; unmatched junction nucleotides: 5. The CDR3 loop spans 16 amino acids. Germline values: CDR1 LNHDA, CDR2 SQIVND (reference sequence). CDR3 bases: TGTGCCAGTAGCAGGGGACTAGCGGGAGGCGCAGATACGCAGTATTTT. Translated: CASSRGLAGGADTQYF.

J is TRBJ1-1 and V is TRBV5-1; TRBD1 matches 9 bases. V lost 1 base and J lost 7; bases outside the gene matches: 5. The CDR3 loop spans 14 amino acids. The V gene's germline CDR1 is SGHRS and CDR2 YFSETQ. This chain's CDR3 is CASSLYRGLVEAFF. The CDR3 DNA reads as TGCGCCAGCAGCTTGTACAGGGGGCTTGTTGAAGCTTTCTTT.

V gene TRBV3-1 (or the pseudogene TRBV3-2) combines with J gene TRBJ2-5, with D perhaps TRBD2 (6 bases). Looked up from germline, CDR1 is LGHDT and CDR2 is YNNKEL (reference sequence). This CDR3 has 14 amino acids. The V end lost 4 bases, the J end lost 5 bases, and 14 bases lay between the germline ends. Here the CDR3 reads CASSRSSEGETQYF. The DNA of the CDR3 is TGTGCCAGCAGCCGCTCTAGCGAGGGGGAGACCCAGTACTTC.

V is TRBV27 and J is TRBJ2-7, with D perhaps TRBD1 (6 bases). The V end lost 1 base, the J end lost 2 bases, and 12 bases lay between the germline ends. Looked up from germline, CDR1 is MNHEY and CDR2 is SMNVEV (reference sequence). This CDR3 spans 15 amino acids. The CDR3 DNA follows: TGTGCCAGCAGTTTATTTTCAGGGGCGGCCTACGAGCAGTACTTC. Protein product: CASSLFSGAAYEQYF.

This rearrangement joins TRBV9 to TRBJ2-1, with a possible D match to TRBD2 (6 bases). Per the germline V gene, CDR1 is SGDLS and CDR2 is YYNGEE. The CDR3 has 13 residues. Trimming cost V 3 bases and J 4 bases, with 8 bases left between them. CDR3 sequence: CASSEGLYNEQFF. In DNA, the CDR3 is TGTGCCAGCAGCGAGGGACTTTACAATGAGCAGTTCTTC.

The chain is built from TRBV19 and TRBJ1-1; 11 bases align to TRBD1. This CDR3 is 14 amino acids long. The J segment lost 4 bases and the V segment lost 4 bases, leaving 2 bases of the junction unmatched. Looked up from germline, CDR1 is LNHDA and CDR2 is SQIVND (reference sequence). CDR3 bases: TGTGCCAGTAGTACTGGACAGGGGGCCACTGAAGCTTTCTTT. It translates to CASSTGQGATEAFF.

V usage is TRBV9 and J usage is TRBJ2-4; 8 bases match TRBD1. The CDR3 extends over 16 amino acids. Germline assignment: CDR1 SGDLS and CDR2 YYNGEE. After removal of 0 bases from V and 7 bases from J, the junction contained 9 bases not matched to a gene. CDR3 region: CASSVGTGGIGNIQYF. For the CDR3, the DNA is TGTGCCAGCAGCGTAGGCACAGGGGGAATAGGTAACATTCAGTACTTC. Full variable domain (rest looked up from reference TRBV9 and TRBJ2-4): DSGVTQTPKHLITATGQRVTLRCSPRSGDLSVYWYQQSLDQGLQFLIQYYNGEERAKGNILERFSAQQFPDLHSELNLSSLELGDSALYFCASSVGTGGIGNIQYFGAGTRLSVL.

As for this clone: The sample has other DNA sequences that encode this CDR3 too. The chain recombines TRBV2 with TRBJ2-3; D gene unclear. The CDR3 extends over 12 amino acids. The V gene's germline CDR1 is SNHLY and CDR2 FYNNEI. With 4 bases removed from V and 5 bases from J, the gap between germline ends came to 7 bases. This CDR3 reads CASSASVDTQYF. CDR3 coding DNA: TGTGCCAGCAGTGCTAGTGTAGATACGCAGTATTTT.

V usage is TRBV7-3 and J usage is TRBJ2-1; TRBD2 matches at 10 bases. The V segment lost 5 bases and the J segment 4 bases; nucleotides outside the gene matches: 5. This CDR3 is 15 amino acids long. CDR1 is SGHTA, CDR2 FQGTGA, per germline. In DNA, the CDR3 is TGTGCCAGCAGCGCTAGCGGGAGCGCTTACAATGAGCAGTTCTTC. This codes for CASSASGSAYNEQFF.

The table lists this clone with a count of one. V is TRBV4-1 and J is TRBJ2-7, with 13 bases identical to TRBD2. Germline V gene sequence: CDR1 MGHRA, CDR2 YSYEKL. Germline trimming cut 2 bases from V and 1 base from J; bases unmatched to any gene: 14. This CDR3 has 20 residues. The CDR3 coding sequence is TGCGCCAGCAGCCAAAACCCGACTAGCGGGAGGCGAAGCGATTCCTACGAGCAGTACTTC. Its translation is CASSQNPTSGRRSDSYEQYF.

This clone was picked up many times. This chain joins TRBV7-9 and TRBJ2-1; TRBD2 matches 8 bases. The CDR3 has 17 amino acids. CDR1 is SEHNR and CDR2 is FQNEAQ in the germline V gene (reference sequence). Germline trimming cut 2 bases from V and 5 bases from J; bases unmatched to any gene: 11. The CDR3 DNA reads TGTGCCAGCAGCTTAAACAGTTTAGCGGGATGGAACAATGAGCAGTTCTTC. It encodes CASSLNSLAGWNNEQFF.

The rearrangement uses TRBV7-9 and TRBJ2-7; TRBD2 might be the D (5 bases). V was pared by 4 bases and J by 0 bases, with 19 bases between. The length of the CDR3 is 17 residues. The V gene's germline CDR1 is SEHNR and CDR2 FQNEAQ (reference sequence). The CDR3 reads CASSSARGGTSSYEQYF. The CDR3 coding sequence is TGTGCCAGCAGCTCAGCCCGAGGAGGCACAAGCTCCTACGAGCAGTACTTC.

The V gene is TRBV7-6, the J gene TRBJ2-4, with D tentatively TRBD1 (6 bases). CDR3 length: 17 amino acids. Per the germline V gene, CDR1 is SGHVS and CDR2 is FNYEAQ. Trimming shortened V by 3 bases and J by 0 bases, and 15 bases separated the two germline ends. CDR3 amino acids: CASSFCRGPLAKNIQYF. For the CDR3, the DNA is TGTGCCAGCAGCTTCTGCAGGGGACCCTTAGCCAAAAACATTCAGTACTTC.

V and J are TRBV2 and TRBJ2-3; 7 bases match TRBD1. Germline V gene sequence: CDR1 SNHLY, CDR2 FYNNEI. V gave up 8 bases and J gave up 2 bases; unmatched junction bases: 7. The CDR3 length is 14 residues. CDR3 loop: CASYETGFTDTQYF. The CDR3 region has the DNA TGTGCCAGCTACGAGACAGGGTTCACAGATACGCAGTATTTT. Filled out from reference TRBV2 and TRBJ2-3, the complete variable domain reads EPEVTQTPSHQVTQMGQEVILRCVPISNHLYFYWYRQILGQKVEFLVSFYNNEISEKSEIFDDQFSVERPDGSNFTLKIRSTKLEDSAMYFCASYETGFTDTQYFGPGTRLTVL.

V gene TRBV9 combines with J gene TRBJ1-2; D might be TRBD1 (5 bases). Trimming took off 0 bases at V and 3 bases at J, with 9 bases between the two ends. Germline CDR1 is SGDLS and CDR2 is YYNGEE. This CDR3 has 14 residues. The CDR3 DNA reads as TGTGCCAGCAGCGTAGGACAGCTTCACTATGGCTACACCTTC. This codes for CASSVGQLHYGYTF.

The CDR3 bases are TGTGCCAGCAGCTTAGAAGTGTCGGGGGGGAGCTACACCTTC. It translates to CASSLEVSGGSYTF. The rearrangement joins TRBV11-2 to TRBJ1-2, with TRBD1 as a possible D gene (5 bases). V dropped 0 bases and J dropped 9 bases, with 14 bases sitting between them. The CDR3 covers 14 residues. Per germline, CDR1 SGHAT and CDR2 FQNNGV.